This T cell receptor (beta chain) was sequenced in a study of a mutant IDH1 vaccine in newly diagnosed glioma. Study-level information: With temozolomide cycles, or 4-6 weeks after radiotherapy alone, vaccination was started. Study-level findings and limits: Variations in leading peripheral T cell clonotypes appeared to have no connection with pseudoprogression. Among patients, about 94% showed immune responses induced by the vaccine.

Trimming cost V 1 base and J 2 bases; bases outside gene matches: 2. CDR3 length: 14 amino acids. Germline CDR1 reads LNHDA; CDR2 reads SQIVND (reference sequence). The assay was immunoSEQ multiplex PCR, and TCRdb's table has in-frame clones only and misses some. This table holds tens of thousands of clones, approximately 87% found once. As regards this clone: Antigen specificity is unknown.

The time point is: week 35, safety follow-up. Every vaccination contained 300 ug of the mutant IDH1 20-mer peptide and was paired with topical imiquimod. Each astrocytoma in the donors was new, WHO grade 3 or 4, IDH1-mutant and ATRX-lost. The gene calls are TRBV19 and TRBJ2-7; 7 bases match TRBD2. This specimen was PBMCs, taken from a glioma patient whose treatment included an IDH1 peptide vaccine. The origin of this receptor is a middle-aged man with glioma. The CDR3 DNA sequence: TGTGCCAGTAGTATAGCAGGGACTACCTACGAGCAGTACTTC. Amino acids: CASSIAGTTYEQYF.